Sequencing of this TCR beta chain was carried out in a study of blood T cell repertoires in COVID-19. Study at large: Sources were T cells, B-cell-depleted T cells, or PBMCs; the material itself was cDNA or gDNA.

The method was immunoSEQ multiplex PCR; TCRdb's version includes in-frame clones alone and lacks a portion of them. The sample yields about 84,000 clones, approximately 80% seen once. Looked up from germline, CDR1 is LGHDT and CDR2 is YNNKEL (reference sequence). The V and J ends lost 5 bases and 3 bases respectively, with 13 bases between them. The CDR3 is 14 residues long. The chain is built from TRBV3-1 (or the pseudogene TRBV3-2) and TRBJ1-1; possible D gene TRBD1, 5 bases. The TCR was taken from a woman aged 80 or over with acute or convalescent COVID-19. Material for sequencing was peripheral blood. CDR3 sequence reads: CASSGLGGDTEAFF. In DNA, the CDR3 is TGTGCCAGCAGCGGTCTGGGGGGAGACACTGAAGCTTTCTTT.